These 31 T cell receptor beta chains originate from one sample sequenced in a study of brain T cells in children with intractable seizures. Sequenced by immunoSEQ multiplex PCR; TCRdb stores in-frame clones only, minus some. The sample lists about 8,000 clones, around 67% occurring once. Sequencing was limited to surgery cases with top T cell transcript signatures in brain tissue. The starting material was resected brain tissue, obtained at surgery. All receptors come from a boy in the first two years of life with tuberous sclerosis and intractable seizures.

This sequence joins TRBV5-1 and TRBJ1-5; possible D gene TRBD1, 5 bases. The CDR3 extends over 15 amino acids. The germline gives CDR1 SGHRS, CDR2 YFSETQ. V lost 0 bases, J lost 7 bases, and 14 bases lay in between. The DNA for the CDR3 is TGCGCCAGCAGCTTGGCCCCGGGGGGAGGGCAGCCCCAGCATTTT. It specifies CASSLAPGGGQPQHF. The complete variable domain, with remaining parts taken from reference TRBV5-1 and TRBJ1-5, reads KAGVTQTPRYLIKTRGQQVTLSCSPISGHRSVSWYQQTPGQGLQFLFEYFSETQRNKGNFPGRFSGRQFSNSRSEMNVSTLELGDSALYLCASSLAPGGGQPQHFGDGTRLSIL.

A few counts support this clone. V gene TRBV6-6 combines with J gene TRBJ1-2; tentative D call: TRBD1 (6 bases). The CDR3 extends over 11 amino acids. V lost 11 bases to trimming and J lost 6 bases, with 13 bases between them. Per the germline V gene, CDR1 is MNHNY and CDR2 is SVGAGI (reference sequence). In DNA form, the CDR3 reads TGTGCCTACTGGGACACGGATGGCTACACCTTC. This gives the protein CAYWDTDGYTF.

The CDR3: CASSQDRAGNIQYF. CDR3 sequence (DNA): TGTGCCAGCAGCCAAGACAGGGCCGGTAACATTCAGTACTTC. V and J are TRBV14 and TRBJ2-4; D perhaps matches TRBD1 (5 bases). V was shortened by 0 bases and J by 7 bases, with 10 bases between the two germline ends. CDR1 and CDR2 (germline): SGHDN, FVKESK. This CDR3 spans 14 amino acids.

The chain has TRBV9 and TRBJ2-7; D gene uncertain. The V end lost 0 bases, the J end lost 6 bases, and 7 bases lay between the germline ends. This CDR3 has 12 amino acids. Germline values: CDR1 SGDLS, CDR2 YYNGEE. The CDR3: CASSVEPGEQYF. The CDR3 DNA sequence: TGTGCCAGCAGCGTAGAACCGGGCGAGCAGTACTTC. The entire variable domain, with the rest obtained from reference TRBV9 and TRBJ2-7, is as follows: DSGVTQTPKHLITATGQRVTLRCSPRSGDLSVYWYQQSLDQGLQFLIQYYNGEERAKGNILERFSAQQFPDLHSELNLSSLELGDSALYFCASSVEPGEQYFGPGTRLTVT.

The rearrangement joins TRBV21-1 to TRBJ2-7; TRBD1, the table's D call, was not compared with the DNA. TRBV21-1 corresponds to a pseudogene. The CDR3 runs to 16 residues. CDR3: CASSTPRQGGTYEQYF. The CDR3 nucleotides are TGTGCCAGCAGCACCCCTCGACAGGGGGGCACCTACGAGCAGTACTTC.

The rearrangement uses TRBV25-1 and TRBJ2-7; TRBD2 agrees at 11 bases. Germline-derived CDR1 and CDR2 are MGHDK and SYGVNS. V gave up 7 bases and J gave up 5 bases; unmatched junction bases: 7. This CDR3 has 14 residues. The CDR3 loop is CASTLAGGGHEQYF. CDR3 bases: TGTGCCAGCACCTTAGCGGGAGGGGGCCACGAGCAGTACTTC.

The chain links TRBV7-9 to TRBJ2-7; TRBD1 aligns across 8 bases. Trimming took 6 bases from V and 5 from J; bases not matched to a gene: 15. CDR1 is SEHNR, CDR2 FQNEAQ, per germline (reference sequence). The CDR3 is 16 residues long. This CDR3 is CASSIWARTGINEQYF. In DNA, the CDR3 is TGTGCCAGCAGTATATGGGCGCGGACAGGGATAAACGAGCAGTACTTC.

This clone was counted between two and nine times. The chain links TRBV7-2 to TRBJ1-6; 7 nucleotides line up with TRBD1. After removal of 1 base from V and 10 bases from J, the junction contained 7 bases not matched to a gene. This CDR3 spans 15 amino acids. Germline V gene lookup returns CDR1 SGHTA and CDR2 FQGNSA. The CDR3 spells CASSLVDRDSSPLHF. CDR3 in DNA: TGTGCCAGCAGCTTAGTCGACAGGGACAGCTCACCCCTCCACTTT.

This chain connects TRBV30 to TRBJ2-3; D is unresolved. This CDR3 contains 11 residues. Germline V gives CDR1 GTSNPN, CDR2 SVGIG (reference sequence). V was pared by 2 bases and J by 6 bases, with 6 bases between. This CDR3 reads CAWSPMDTQYF. CDR3 nucleotides: TGTGCCTGGAGTCCAATGGATACGCAGTATTTT.

This sequence joins TRBV28 and TRBJ2-4, with D possibly matching TRBD1 (5 bases). The CDR3 sequence is 15 residues long. The V end lost 3 bases, the J end lost 3 bases, and 12 bases lay between the germline ends. CDR1 and CDR2 (germline): MDHEN, SYDVKM. Here the CDR3 DNA reads TGTGCCAGCAGTTTGGGGCGTCCGAGCAAAAACATTCAGTACTTC. This gives the protein CASSLGRPSKNIQYF.

The rearrangement uses TRBV6-6 and TRBJ1-4, with unresolved D. V was trimmed by 10 bases and J by 6 bases, leaving 9 bases between them. The germline gives CDR1 MNHNY, CDR2 SVGAGI (reference sequence). This CDR3 is built from 11 residues. The DNA for the CDR3 is TGTGCCACCCCCGGTCATGAAAAACTGTTTTTT. This gives the protein CATPGHEKLFF.

This sequence joins TRBV28 and TRBJ1-2; D is ambiguous. Per the germline V gene, CDR1 is MDHEN and CDR2 is SYDVKM. V gave up 8 bases and J gave up 8 bases, with 21 bases separating them. The CDR3 spans 14 residues. CDR3 nucleotides: TGTGCCAGCCGGGGAAGCAGGAGGTTCTACGGCTACACCTTC. The encoded protein is CASRGSRRFYGYTF.

This clone has a single count. This rearrangement joins TRBV5-1 to TRBJ2-3; 12 bases map to TRBD2. V was clipped by 3 bases and J by 0 bases; unmatched bases: 5. Per germline, CDR1 SGHRS and CDR2 YFSETQ. The length of the CDR3 is 17 residues. The CDR3 coding sequence is TGCGCCAGCAGCTGGGGGACTAGCGGGTATAGCACAGATACGCAGTATTTT. This gives the protein CASSWGTSGYSTDTQYF.

The V call is TRBV5-1, the J call TRBJ2-7; D gene ambiguous. The germline gives CDR1 SGHRS, CDR2 YFSETQ. With 1 base removed from V and 5 bases from J, the gap between germline ends came to 13 bases. The CDR3 is made up of 14 amino acids. The CDR3 sequence is CASSLRLRSDEQYF. CDR3 DNA sequence: TGCGCCAGCAGCTTGCGGCTAAGATCAGACGAGCAGTACTTC.

This chain links TRBV7-3 with TRBJ2-5, with no clear D. V lost 0 bases and J lost 5, with 7 bases in between. The CDR3 has 13 amino acids. CDR1 is SGHTA, CDR2 FQGTGA, per germline. The CDR3 is CASSLTPRETQYF. DNA for the CDR3: TGTGCCAGCAGCTTAACCCCCCGGGAGACCCAGTACTTC.

In its sample, this clone was seen a few times. V gene TRBV30 combines with J gene TRBJ1-5; 8 bases agree with TRBD1. The length of the CDR3 is 16 residues. Germline CDR1 reads GTSNPN; CDR2 reads SVGIG (reference sequence). The ends lost 2 bases at V and 1 base at J; junction bases unmatched: 7. In nucleotides, the CDR3 is TGTGCCTGGAGTCCGGACAGGGTAAGAAGCAATCAGCCCCAGCATTTT. Amino acids: CAWSPDRVRSNQPQHF.

This clone was seen a handful of times. The rearrangement uses TRBV13 and TRBJ1-6; 8 bases map to TRBD1. V trimming: 0 bases; J trimming: 10 bases; junction bases outside the gene matches: 5. CDR3 length: 15 amino acids. Germline values: CDR1 PRHDT, CDR2 FYEKMQ (reference sequence). CDR3 DNA: TGTGCCAGCAGCTTAGGGACAGGGGCTGGCTCACCCCTCCACTTT. Its translation is CASSLGTGAGSPLHF.

The genes are TRBV4-1 and TRBJ1-4, with D unclear. This CDR3 contains 16 residues. The V and J ends lost 3 bases and 4 bases respectively, with 15 bases between them. CDR1 and CDR2 (germline): MGHRA, YSYEKL. CDR3 protein: CASSHLQRAINEKLFF. CDR3 in DNA: TGCGCCAGCAGCCACCTCCAGCGGGCAATTAATGAAAAACTGTTTTTT.

This clone appeared a single time. This chain joins TRBV9 and TRBJ2-7; 10 nucleotides match TRBD2. This CDR3 has 15 residues. Germline loops: CDR1 SGDLS, CDR2 YYNGEE. V dropped 4 bases and J dropped 2; count of bases not matched to a gene: 6. CDR3 bases: TGTGCCAGCAGCCCCAGCGGGAGGGCAGCCTACGAGCAGTACTTC. Encoded protein: CASSPSGRAAYEQYF.

V and J are TRBV27 and TRBJ2-1, with 9 bases that match TRBD2. In germline, CDR1 is MNHEY, CDR2 SMNVEV (reference sequence). The CDR3 extends over 15 amino acids. V shed 6 bases, J shed 7 bases, and the junction held 10 bases outside the gene matches. The CDR3 reads CASSPWASGVNEQFF. CDR3 coding DNA: TGTGCCAGCAGCCCTTGGGCTAGCGGGGTGAATGAGCAGTTCTTC.

The chain employs TRBV27 and TRBJ1-5; 9 nucleotides align to TRBD1. The CDR3 contains 13 residues. V lost 10 bases, J lost 6 bases, and 7 bases stayed unmatched. Germline V gene data show CDR1 as MNHEY and CDR2 as SMNVEV (reference sequence). As DNA, the CDR3 is TGTGCCACCAGACAGGGGGTGAGTCAGCCCCAGCATTTT. Translating it yields CATRQGVSQPQHF.

The V and J genes are TRBV7-9 and TRBJ1-1; D not resolved. Germline values: CDR1 SEHNR, CDR2 FQNEAQ (reference sequence). The CDR3 has 12 residues. Trimming took off 11 bases at V and 2 bases at J, with 12 bases between the two ends. For the CDR3, the DNA is TGTGCCGGGGAGGCAGAAAACACTGAAGCTTTCTTT. Encoded protein: CAGEAENTEAFF.

The chain joins TRBV6-6 to TRBJ1-2; D is unresolved. The V gene's germline CDR1 is MNHNY and CDR2 SVGAGI (reference sequence). V dropped 10 bases and J dropped 0 bases, with 9 bases sitting between them. The CDR3 length is 12 residues. DNA of the CDR3: TGTGCCATGAGAACAGCTAACTATGGCTACACCTTC. This translates into CAMRTANYGYTF.

V is TRBV6-5 and J is TRBJ2-5; D possibly matches TRBD1 or TRBD2 (5 bases each). V lost 7 bases and J lost 1, with 16 bases in between. CDR3 size: 15 residues. Germline values: CDR1 MNHEY, CDR2 SVGAGI. CDR3 protein: CASTLGATPQETQYF. The CDR3 DNA reads as TGTGCCAGCACTCTCGGGGCAACCCCCCAAGAGACCCAGTACTTC.

This clone was recorded only once. The rearrangement joins TRBV19 to TRBJ2-6; 8 positions agree with TRBD1. J lost 2 bases, V lost 6 bases, and 0 bases had no gene match. The CDR3 covers 14 residues. The germline V gene has CDR1 LNHDA and CDR2 SQIVND (reference sequence). The CDR3 spells CASRQGAGANVLTF. DNA for the CDR3: TGTGCCAGTAGACAGGGGGCTGGGGCCAACGTCCTGACTTTC.

This chain uses TRBV2 with TRBJ1-5, with D possibly being TRBD1 (5 bases). The germline CDR1 and CDR2 sequences are SNHLY and FYNNEI. V lost 6 bases to trimming and J lost 4 bases, with 10 bases between them. CDR3 length: 13 residues. The CDR3 reads CASRGRRNQPQHF. The CDR3 DNA follows: TGTGCCAGCAGGGGACGGAGGAATCAGCCCCAGCATTTT.

This rearrangement joins TRBV6-1 to TRBJ2-4; D is undetermined. Germline CDR1 MNHNS, CDR2 SASEGT. The CDR3 spans 16 residues. V lost 4 bases and J lost 0, with 13 bases in between. CDR3 amino acids: CASSVKGNQAKNIQYF. The CDR3 region has the DNA TGTGCCAGCAGTGTCAAGGGCAATCAAGCCAAAAACATTCAGTACTTC.

V usage is TRBV7-6 and J usage is TRBJ2-3, with TRBD1 matching 11 bases. With 5 bases clipped from V and 3 bases from J, the junction kept 7 bases outside the gene matches. Per the germline V gene, CDR1 is SGHVS and CDR2 is FNYEAQ. The CDR3 length is 16 residues. CDR3 amino acids: CASSQRTGGETDTQYF. The CDR3 bases are TGTGCCAGCAGCCAAAGGACAGGGGGCGAAACAGATACGCAGTATTTT.

The chain couples TRBV10-3 to TRBJ1-3; TRBD1 might be the D (5 bases). The CDR3 covers 16 residues. Germline V gives CDR1 ENHRY, CDR2 SYGVKD. Trimming removed 3 bases from V and 0 bases from J, with 12 bases in between. CDR3 DNA: TGTGCCATCAGTGAATCCCCCAGGGACTCTGGAAACACCATATATTTT. Encoded protein: CAISESPRDSGNTIYF.

There are a few counts of this clone. Different DNA sequences within this sample yield the same CDR3. The V and J genes are TRBV7-3 and TRBJ2-5; D is undetermined. This CDR3 comprises 13 residues. V was clipped by 2 bases and J by 5 bases, with 9 bases between them. Per germline, CDR1 SGHTA and CDR2 FQGTGA. The CDR3 sequence: CASSLSPRETQYF. The CDR3 DNA follows: TGTGCCAGCAGCTTATCCCCAAGGGAGACCCAGTACTTC.

The chain is built from TRBV7-3 and TRBJ2-2; tentatively, D is TRBD1 (6 bases). The V gene's germline CDR1 is SGHTA and CDR2 FQGTGA. Trimming removed 4 bases from V and 0 bases from J, with 9 bases in between. This CDR3 contains 15 residues. CDR3 sequence: CASSSRDTNTGELFF. In nucleotides, the CDR3 is TGTGCCAGCAGCTCCCGGGACACGAACACCGGGGAGCTGTTTTTT.